This TCR beta chain was obtained from a study of cytomegalovirus exposure and HLA in healthy donors (dated by TCRdb to 2015 to 2018). As for the study more broadly: In an earlier analysis of approximately 640 of the donors, roughly 300 Gb of sequence data and 120 million or so unique TCR beta sequences from some 170 million T cells were reported. Roughly 300 gigabases of sequencing data and tens of millions of unique TCR sequences made up an early release that covered several hundred HLA-typed donors. Of the roughly 420 genotyped donors, more than 75% were placed in the genetic ancestry cluster associated with self-reported Caucasian donors. The study was designed to test whether signatures of past pathogen exposure could be identified by cataloging public T cell receptors. Using immunosequencing, the study profiled T cell repertoires from around 670 subjects and related those repertoires to cytomegalovirus serostatus. In addition to the first cohort of hundreds of subjects, a separate validation cohort of 130 or so different subjects was used. To predict cytomegalovirus infection status, the study brought together high-throughput TCR immunosequencing, statistical association of individual TCRs with disease status, and machine learning. To study patterns of TCR occurrence, a later analysis re-analyzed previously published TCR beta repertoires from 500 to 850 donors and added high-resolution HLA genotyping. The later analysis used no new phenotypic data to find candidate immune exposures, relying instead on TCR beta sequences and their occurrence across donors. An earlier analysis of 587 of the donors used high-throughput TCR beta sequencing to judge whether each TCR beta V gene segment behaved as functional or pseudogenic. Donor age, sex, ethnicity and CMV serostatus were compiled alongside the repertoire data. A later genetic analysis took genome-wide SNP genotypes for 398 of the 666 donors and used that subset as a discovery cohort. Every repertoire in the discovery cohort had been generated on one and the same sequencing platform. HLA typing covered class I and class II loci at four-digit resolution. The number of typed donors differed by locus: 629-630 for A, B, C, DRB1 and DQB1; 500 to 550 for DQA1; 600 to 610 for DPA1; and 400 to 480 for DPB1. Four to six DR-DQ haplotypes were handled as single units for association and clustering, since linkage in the cohort was strong. Among almost 400 genotyped donors of the cohort, an average of roughly 240,000 unique TCR beta nucleotide sequences were sequenced per donor, around 20% of them non-productive.

What the research found in general, with its limitations: A further reported finding was that TCR beta sequences accurately predicted the HLA-A and HLA-B alleles for most subjects in the first cohort. According to a later analysis, TCR association rates differed among HLA loci, with DRB1 alleles showing the most associated TCRs and HLA-C alleles showing the fewest. Correlated functional status among segregating V segments might reflect linkage disequilibrium, but an unknown experimental factor could not be ruled out. A later genetic analysis associated a missense DCLRE1C variant with V-gene and J-gene trimming of TCR beta chains, and an independent cohort replicated the association. Because counts were too low, seventeen rarely observed V segments, including chromosome 9 orphons, were excluded from the earlier analysis of some 590 of the donors. In a later analysis, most CMV-associated TCR beta chains were found to appear HLA-restricted, with HLA associations seemingly driven largely by CMV exposure. Immune exposure information for the cohort was limited to CMV serostatus. Most TCR sequences were seen in very few donors, while some public TCRs were found in many individuals. Presence/absence analyses assumed roughly uniform sequencing depth across donors, an assumption that may not hold. Strong co-occurrence of HLA alleles, especially DR and DQ, made assigning TCR associations to individual alleles difficult. In the study, around 150 TCR beta chains were listed as associated with cytomegalovirus. Cytomegalovirus status was reported to be diagnosed by the classifier with high specificity and sensitivity in both the original and validation cohorts. According to the authors, the approach could potentially be generalized to other disease states and immunological phenotypes. The 87-base-pair reads could not distinguish some IMGT-functional V segments, including TRBV6-2 and TRBV6-3, so those segments were excluded. Because HLA typing was unavailable for some donors at each locus, only the typed subset was used in association tests. A cluster of highly shared sequence variants was judged likely to be a technical artifact of the sequencing pipeline. In a later analysis, HLA-associated TCR beta chains showed more clonal expansion and lower generation probabilities than non-associated chains that were equally common. Three of the identified cytomegalovirus-associated TCR beta chains were confirmed in vitro to be specific for cytomegalovirus antigens. In this cohort, only TCR beta chains were sequenced, and detectable features were limited by the absence of alpha or paired-chain data. A later genetic analysis reported fewer N-insertions in productive TCRs among donors in an Asian-associated ancestry cluster than the roughly 690-donor mean. An earlier analysis of approximately 540 of the donors showed that most TCR beta V segments appeared in productive rearrangements either about 90% or about 30% of the time, which broadly matched IMGT annotations. In a later analysis, several top co-occurrence clusters were reported to appear linked to parvovirus B19, influenza, CMV and Epstein-Barr virus. A later analysis associated 16,951 TCR beta sequences with specific HLA alleles at a false discovery rate of 0.05.

Of note for this clone: There is no known antigen for this receptor. The record has no base qualities; no much larger clone is one base away.

The cohort consisted of 600 or so healthy bone marrow donors. Cohort members were all nominally healthy when sampled, although unrecorded immune exposures were likely present. The donor was CMV seropositive and belonged to the group of around 300 seropositive cohort members. Every donor gave a peripheral blood sample, and the peripheral blood mononuclear cells from that sample were used for TCR beta sequencing. The Qiagen DNeasy Blood Extraction Kit was used to extract genomic DNA from the blood cell samples. Trimming takes 4 bases from V and 5 bases from J, and the germline ends sit 19 bases apart. CDR1 SGDLS and CDR2 YYNGEE are derived from the germline V gene. The CDR3 has 16 amino acids, counting the end cysteine and phenylalanine. CDR3 DNA only is kept here, 48 bases in frame from base 1. The receptor library was made with the immunoSEQ multiplex PCR assay. The multiplex PCR relied on a mix of 60 forward primers for TCR Vbeta segments and 13 reverse primers for TCR Jbeta segments. The CDR3 region of rearranged TCR beta genes was amplified from genomic DNA with a multiplex PCR assay. The Illumina HiSeq System was used to sequence the amplified TCR beta libraries as 87-base-pair reads. Concerning the study's data processing: A later analysis counted approximately 84 million unique TCR beta chains across the 500 to 850 repertoires, and roughly 9.9 million of these chains were shared by at least two donors. Raw reads were error-corrected and collapsed into unique sequences with a nearest-neighbor algorithm that merged closely related sequences to remove PCR and sequencing errors. To assign V, D and J gene segments, CDR3 sequences were aligned to IMGT reference sequences. For a sequence to be retained, at least a six-nucleotide match to both a V gene segment and a J gene segment was required. Rearrangements were classified as productive when the CDR3 lacked stop codons and remained in frame with V and J, and all other rearrangements were classified as non-productive. CDR3 was defined according to IMGT convention as the region running from the second conserved V-encoded cysteine to the conserved J-encoded phenylalanine. The earlier analysis of a few hundred of the donors excluded sequences that lacked an unambiguous match to a single V gene segment. In an earlier analysis of 587 of the donors, a V segment was called functional when productive rearrangements were above 56.7%, and segregating when the standard deviation between donors exceeded 5%. A statistical classification framework was built to diagnose cytomegalovirus status from the catalog of TCR beta chain sequences. A later analysis assigned V and J genes by comparing TCR nucleotide sequences with IMGT/GENE-DB human TR gene sequences. A later analysis assigned CDR3 sequences and most-parsimonious VDJ recombination scenarios with the TCRdist pipeline. A later analysis defined each TCR beta chain by its CDR3 amino acid sequence plus V-gene family, and excluded reads lacking a unique V-gene family. A later analysis removed 592 highly shared, low-generation-probability nucleotide sequences to deal with suspected cross-contamination and a sequencing artifact. For each public chain, a later analysis derived a clonal expansion index from normalized ranks of inferred template counts within each repertoire. A later analysis computed generation probabilities with a VDJ recombination model fitted to out-of-frame rearrangements, and checked the results against IGoR. In a later analysis, TCR-TCR, TCR-HLA and TCR-CMV co-occurrence was scored with hypergeometric tests, and a repertoire-size bias correction was applied to TCR pairs. In a later analysis, false discovery rates were estimated by permuting HLA or CMV assignments 20 times. A later analysis grouped co-occurring TCRs with DBSCAN, adding TCRdist sequence similarity when clustering within HLA-allele-positive subsets. Repertoires with fewer than 30,000 or more than 120,000 public chains were left out of co-occurrence clustering, as were five repertoires with anomalous nucleotide sharing. TCRdb took this table from immuneACCESS and kept in-frame rearrangements with V and J called. Such tables lack part of the clones; where checked against another copy, unresolved V genes explain under half of the gap, and the rest is unexplained. That table gives V, J and clone size, and the DNA gave D and trimming. The sample contains about 260,000 clones, approximately 84% of them found a single time. The top ten constitute 1.5% to 2.5% of the sample.

Rearrangement joined TRBV9 to TRBJ2-1; a tentative D match to TRBD2 spans 7 bases. Material: PBMCs. The clonotype comes from a woman in her thirties or forties in good health and CMV-seropositive. The CDR3 loop reads CASSTQKGGGDNEQFF. The DNA sequence reads TGTGCCAGCAGCACCCAAAAGGGGGGGGGCGACAATGAGCAGTTCTTC.